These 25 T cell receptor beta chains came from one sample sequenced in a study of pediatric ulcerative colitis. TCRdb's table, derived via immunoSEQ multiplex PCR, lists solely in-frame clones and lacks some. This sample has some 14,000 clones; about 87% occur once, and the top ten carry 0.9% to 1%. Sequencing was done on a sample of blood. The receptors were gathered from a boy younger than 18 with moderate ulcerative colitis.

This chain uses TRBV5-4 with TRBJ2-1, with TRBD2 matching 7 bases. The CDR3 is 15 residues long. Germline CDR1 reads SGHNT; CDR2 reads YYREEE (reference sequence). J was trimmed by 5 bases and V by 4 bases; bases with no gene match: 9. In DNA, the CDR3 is TGTGCCAGCAGCACCAGCGGGAACTCGAACAATGAGCAGTTCTTC. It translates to CASSTSGNSNNEQFF.

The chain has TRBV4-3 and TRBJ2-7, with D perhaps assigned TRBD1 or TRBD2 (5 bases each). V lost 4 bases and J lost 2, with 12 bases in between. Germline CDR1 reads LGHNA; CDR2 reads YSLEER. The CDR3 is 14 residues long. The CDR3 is CASSLRVGAYEQYF. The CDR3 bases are TGCGCCAGCAGCCTCCGGGTGGGGGCCTACGAGCAGTACTTC.

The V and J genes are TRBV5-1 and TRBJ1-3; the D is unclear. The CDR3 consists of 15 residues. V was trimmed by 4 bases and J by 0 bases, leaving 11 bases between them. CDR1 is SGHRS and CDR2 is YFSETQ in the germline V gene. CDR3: CASSGWEPSGNTIYF. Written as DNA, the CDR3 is TGCGCCAGCAGCGGGTGGGAGCCCTCTGGAAACACCATATATTTT.

The CDR3 DNA reads as TGTGCCTGGAGTGAAAACTACGAGCAGTACTTC. This gives the protein CAWSENYEQYF. V usage is TRBV30 and J usage is TRBJ2-7; no clear D. The CDR3 is made up of 11 amino acids. The V and J ends lost 1 base and 3 bases respectively, with 4 bases between them. CDR1 is GTSNPN and CDR2 is SVGIG in the germline V gene (reference sequence).

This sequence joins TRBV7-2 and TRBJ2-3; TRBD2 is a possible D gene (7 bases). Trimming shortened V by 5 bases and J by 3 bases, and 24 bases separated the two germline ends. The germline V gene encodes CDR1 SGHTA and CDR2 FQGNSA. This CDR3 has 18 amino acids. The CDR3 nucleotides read TGTGCCAGCAGCCTCCCGCTTGGGGGAGGGGGATTGACAGATACGCAGTATTTT. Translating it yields CASSLPLGGGGLTDTQYF.

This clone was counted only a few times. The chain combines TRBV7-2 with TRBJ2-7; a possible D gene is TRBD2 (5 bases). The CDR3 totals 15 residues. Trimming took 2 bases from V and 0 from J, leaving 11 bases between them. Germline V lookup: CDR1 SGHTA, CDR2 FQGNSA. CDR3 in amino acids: CASSLWGDSSYEQYF. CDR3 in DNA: TGTGCCAGCAGCTTATGGGGAGATAGCTCCTACGAGCAGTACTTC.

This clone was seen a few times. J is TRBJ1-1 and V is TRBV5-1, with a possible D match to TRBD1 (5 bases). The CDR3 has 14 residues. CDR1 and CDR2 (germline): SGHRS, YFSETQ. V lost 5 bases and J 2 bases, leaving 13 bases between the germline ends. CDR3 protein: CASRLQQANTEAFF. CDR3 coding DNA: TGCGCCAGCAGGTTACAACAGGCTAACACTGAAGCTTTCTTT.

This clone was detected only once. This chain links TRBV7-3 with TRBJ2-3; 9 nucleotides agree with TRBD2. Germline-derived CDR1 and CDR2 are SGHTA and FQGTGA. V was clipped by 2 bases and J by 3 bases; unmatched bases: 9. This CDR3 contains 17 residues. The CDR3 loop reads CASSLYGAGGMTDTQYF. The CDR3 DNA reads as TGTGCCAGCAGCTTATACGGAGCGGGGGGAATGACAGATACGCAGTATTTT.

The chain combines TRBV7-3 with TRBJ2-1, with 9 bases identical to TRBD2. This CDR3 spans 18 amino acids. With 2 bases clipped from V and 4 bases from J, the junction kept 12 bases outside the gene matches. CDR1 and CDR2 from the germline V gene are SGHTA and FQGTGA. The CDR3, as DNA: TGTGCCAGCAGCTTAGGGCATTTGGGGACTAGCAGTTACAATGAGCAGTTCTTC. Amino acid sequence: CASSLGHLGTSSYNEQFF.

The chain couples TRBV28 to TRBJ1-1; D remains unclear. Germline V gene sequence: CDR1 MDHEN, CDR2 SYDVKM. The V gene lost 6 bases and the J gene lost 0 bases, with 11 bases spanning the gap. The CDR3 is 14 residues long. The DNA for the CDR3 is TGTGCCAGCAGCCCCTGGTCCTTGAACACTGAAGCTTTCTTT. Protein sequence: CASSPWSLNTEAFF.

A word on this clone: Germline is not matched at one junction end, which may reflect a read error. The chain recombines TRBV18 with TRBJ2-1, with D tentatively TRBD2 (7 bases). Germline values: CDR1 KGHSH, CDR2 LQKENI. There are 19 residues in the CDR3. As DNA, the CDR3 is TGTGCCAGCTCATACACCCCCCCCGCTGGGGCGGGGGCCTACAGTGAGCAGTTCTTC. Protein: CASSYTPPAGAGAYSEQFF.

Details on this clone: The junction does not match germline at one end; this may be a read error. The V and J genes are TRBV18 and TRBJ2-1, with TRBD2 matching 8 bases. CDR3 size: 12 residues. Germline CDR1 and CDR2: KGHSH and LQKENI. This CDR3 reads CASSPAGLAALF. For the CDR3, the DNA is TGTGCCAGCTCACCAGCAGGACTAGCCGCGCTCTTC. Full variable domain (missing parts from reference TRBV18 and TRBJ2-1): NAGVMQNPRHLVRRRGQEARLRCSPMKGHSHVYWYRQLPEEGLKFMVYLQKENIIDESGMPKERFSAEFPKEGPSILRIQQVVRGDSAAYFCASSPAGLAALFGPGTRLTVL.

Here the CDR3 DNA reads TGTGCCAGCAGCTCCACCTACGAGCAGTACTTC. Its translation: CASSSTYEQYF. The chain joins TRBV5-6 to TRBJ2-7, with unresolved D. The CDR3 sequence is 11 residues long. The germline V gene has CDR1 SGHDT and CDR2 YYEEEE. Trimming took 3 bases from V and 2 from J, leaving 3 bases between them.

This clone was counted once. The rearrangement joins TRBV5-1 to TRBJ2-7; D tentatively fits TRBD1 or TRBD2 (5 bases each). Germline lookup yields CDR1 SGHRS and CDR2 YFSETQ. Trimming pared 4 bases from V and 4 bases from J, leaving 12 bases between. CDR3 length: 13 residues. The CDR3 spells CASSPRDLYEQYF. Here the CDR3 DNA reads TGCGCCAGCAGCCCCCGGGACCTTTACGAGCAGTACTTC.

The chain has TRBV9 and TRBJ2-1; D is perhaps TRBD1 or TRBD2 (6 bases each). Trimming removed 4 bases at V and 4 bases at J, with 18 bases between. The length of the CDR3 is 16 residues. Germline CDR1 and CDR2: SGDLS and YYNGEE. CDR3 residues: CASSPQGGLGYNEQFF. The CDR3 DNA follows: TGTGCCAGCAGCCCTCAAGGGGGACTGGGATACAATGAGCAGTTCTTC.

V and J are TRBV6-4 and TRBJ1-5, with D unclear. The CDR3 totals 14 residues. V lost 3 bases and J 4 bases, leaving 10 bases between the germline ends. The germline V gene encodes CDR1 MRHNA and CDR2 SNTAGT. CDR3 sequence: CASSEGLGNQPQHF. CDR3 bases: TGTGCCAGCAGTGAGGGCTTGGGTAATCAGCCCCAGCATTTT.

The CDR3 DNA reads TGTGCCAGCAGCTTAGGCGATGGCAATGAGCAGTTCTTC. Protein product: CASSLGDGNEQFF. The rearrangement links TRBV13 to TRBJ2-1; unclear D gene. The CDR3 length is 13 residues. V lost 0 bases and J 6 bases, leaving 6 bases between the germline ends. Looked up from germline, CDR1 is PRHDT and CDR2 is FYEKMQ (reference sequence).

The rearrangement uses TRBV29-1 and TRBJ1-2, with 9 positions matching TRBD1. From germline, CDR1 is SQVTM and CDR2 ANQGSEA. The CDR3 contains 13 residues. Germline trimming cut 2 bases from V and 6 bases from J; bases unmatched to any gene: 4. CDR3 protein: CSVEPGQGDGYTF. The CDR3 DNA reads TGCAGCGTTGAACCGGGACAGGGTGATGGCTACACCTTC. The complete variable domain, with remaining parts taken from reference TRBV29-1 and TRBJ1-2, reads SAVISQKPSRDICQRGTSLTIQCQVDSQVTMMFWYRQQPGQSLTLIATANQGSEATYESGFVIDKFPISRPNLTFSTLTVSNMSPEDSSIYLCSVEPGQGDGYTFGSGTRLTVV.

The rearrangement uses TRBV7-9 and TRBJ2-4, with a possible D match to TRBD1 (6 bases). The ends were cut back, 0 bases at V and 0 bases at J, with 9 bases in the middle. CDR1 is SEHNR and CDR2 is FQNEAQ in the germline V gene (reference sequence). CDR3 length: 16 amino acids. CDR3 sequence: CASSLAGDIAKNIQYF. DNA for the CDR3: TGTGCCAGCAGCTTAGCGGGGGACATAGCCAAAAACATTCAGTACTTC.

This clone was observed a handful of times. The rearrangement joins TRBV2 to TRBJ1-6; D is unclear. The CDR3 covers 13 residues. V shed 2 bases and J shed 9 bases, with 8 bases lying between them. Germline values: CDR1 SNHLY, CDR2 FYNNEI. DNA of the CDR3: TGTGCCAGCAGTGAAAGACAAATTTCACCCCTCCACTTT. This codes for CASSERQISPLHF.

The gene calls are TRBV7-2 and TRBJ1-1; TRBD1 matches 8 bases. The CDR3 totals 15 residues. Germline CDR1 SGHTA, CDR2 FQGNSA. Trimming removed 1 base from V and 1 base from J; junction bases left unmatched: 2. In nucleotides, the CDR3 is TGTGCCAGCAGCTTAGGAGGGACAGGGAACACTGAAGCTTTCTTT. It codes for CASSLGGTGNTEAFF.

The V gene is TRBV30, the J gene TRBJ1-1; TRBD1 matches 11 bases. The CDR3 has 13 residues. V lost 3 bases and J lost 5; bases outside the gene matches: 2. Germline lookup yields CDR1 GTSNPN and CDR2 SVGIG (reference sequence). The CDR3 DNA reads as TGTGCCTGGAGCGGACAGGGGGCGACTGAAGCTTTCTTT. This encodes CAWSGQGATEAFF. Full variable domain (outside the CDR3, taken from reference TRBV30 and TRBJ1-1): SQTIHQWPATLVQPVGSPLSLECTVEGTSNPNLYWYRQAAGRGLQLLFYSVGIGQISSEVPQNLSASRPQDRQFILSSKKLLLSDSGFYLCAWSGQGATEAFFGQGTRLTVV.

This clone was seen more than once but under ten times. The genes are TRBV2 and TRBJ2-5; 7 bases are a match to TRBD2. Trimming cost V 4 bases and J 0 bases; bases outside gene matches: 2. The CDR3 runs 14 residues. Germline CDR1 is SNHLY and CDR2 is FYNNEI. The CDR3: CASSGEGNQETQYF. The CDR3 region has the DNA TGTGCCAGCAGTGGGGAGGGCAACCAAGAGACCCAGTACTTC.

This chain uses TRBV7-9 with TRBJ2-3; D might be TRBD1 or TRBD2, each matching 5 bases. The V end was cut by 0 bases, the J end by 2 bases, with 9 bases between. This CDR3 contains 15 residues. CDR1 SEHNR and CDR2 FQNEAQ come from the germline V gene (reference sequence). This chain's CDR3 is CASSLAPGATDTQYF. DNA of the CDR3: TGTGCCAGCAGCTTAGCGCCCGGGGCCACAGATACGCAGTATTTT.

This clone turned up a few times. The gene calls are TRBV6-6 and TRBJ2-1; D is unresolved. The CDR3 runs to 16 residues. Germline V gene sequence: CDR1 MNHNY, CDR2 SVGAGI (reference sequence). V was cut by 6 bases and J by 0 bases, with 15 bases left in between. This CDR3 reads CASSPPRLSSYNEQFF. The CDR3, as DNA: TGTGCCAGCAGCCCCCCCCGACTGAGCTCCTACAATGAGCAGTTCTTC.